The present T cell receptor beta chain was sequenced within a study of OX40 agonist ivuxolimab in advanced cancers. Comments on this clone: Its antigen is still unknown.

This table comes from immunoSEQ multiplex PCR, and its TCRdb copy is limited to in-frame clones, with some not included. The sample lists around 48,000 clones, 83% occurring once. Study-level results: The study observed clonal expansion of CD4+ and CD8+ blood T cells by week 6 at 0.1 to 3.0 mg/kg.

The receptor was derived from an adult with an advanced solid tumor such as melanoma, head and neck, liver or kidney cancer. The material sequenced was CD4+ or CD8+ T cells sorted from blood, taken in a trial of the OX40 agonist ivuxolimab.

In nucleotides, the CDR3 is TGTGCCAGCTCACCCCTCGGGGAGGGTGAGCAGTTCTTC. Translation: CASSPLGEGEQFF. The chain uses TRBV18 and TRBJ2-1; 7 nucleotides match TRBD2. Trimming took 3 bases from V and 9 from J; bases not matched to a gene: 5. The CDR3 runs to 13 residues. The germline gives CDR1 KGHSH, CDR2 LQKENI.